Presented here are 28 T cell receptor beta chains from one specimen sequenced in a study of blood T cell repertoires in COVID-19. Only in-frame clones appear in the TCRdb table, and some are missing; sequencing was by immunoSEQ multiplex PCR. The table shows roughly 370,000 clones, with approximately 90% occurring only once. The specimen sequenced was PBMCs or T cells enriched from blood (not recorded which). Receptors originate from a woman aged 50 to 60 who had recovered from COVID-19.

This clone was seen only once. V is TRBV9 and J is TRBJ1-3; 11 bases fit TRBD1. This CDR3 comprises 15 residues. V shed 4 bases, J shed 8 bases, and the junction held 8 bases outside the gene matches. From germline, CDR1 is SGDLS and CDR2 YYNGEE. The CDR3 DNA follows: TGTGCCAGCAGCTCCCCGGGACAGGGGGAATACACCATATATTTT. Its protein product is CASSSPGQGEYTIYF.

The chain has TRBV27 and TRBJ2-3; perhaps TRBD1 as D (6 bases). In germline, CDR1 is MNHEY, CDR2 SMNVEV (reference sequence). V was cut by 6 bases and J by 2 bases, with 15 bases left in between. This CDR3 spans 15 amino acids. The CDR3 DNA sequence: TGTGCCAGCAGCCAACAGGGCTTTCTCACAGATACGCAGTATTTT. Its translation is CASSQQGFLTDTQYF.

This chain joins TRBV9 and TRBJ2-5; 7 bases agree with TRBD2. From germline, CDR1 is SGDLS and CDR2 YYNGEE. The CDR3 runs 13 residues. With V trimmed by 9 bases and J by 4 bases, 9 bases remained unmatched. CDR3 sequence reads: CAKLGQRGETQYF. The CDR3 bases are TGTGCCAAACTCGGGCAGCGGGGAGAGACCCAGTACTTC.

Here the CDR3 DNA reads TGCGCCAGCAGCTTGGTACAGTTCACAGATACGCAGTATTTT. This sequence encodes CASSLVQFTDTQYF. The chain joins TRBV5-1 to TRBJ2-3; the D is unclear. The CDR3 loop spans 14 amino acids. V lost 0 bases, J lost 2 bases, and 7 bases lay in between. CDR1 is SGHRS and CDR2 is YFSETQ in the germline V gene.

This clone was counted a few times. V is TRBV18 and J is TRBJ2-7, with D perhaps matching TRBD1 (5 bases). Between the trimmed V and J ends, which lost 3 bases and 0 bases, there was a span of 12 bases. The CDR3 spans 15 residues. CDR1 KGHSH and CDR2 LQKENI come from the germline V gene. CDR3 in amino acids: CASSPDSRSSYEQYF. The CDR3 DNA is TGTGCCAGCTCACCCGACAGCCGAAGCTCCTACGAGCAGTACTTC.

V usage is TRBV6-5 and J usage is TRBJ1-2; D unresolved. The CDR3 contains 16 residues. The V gene's germline CDR1 is MNHEY and CDR2 SVGAGI. Deletions cut 0 bases from V and 0 bases from J, with 11 bases between. CDR3 region: CASSYSLVQPNYGYTF. As DNA, the CDR3 is TGTGCCAGCAGTTACTCGCTGGTACAGCCTAACTATGGCTACACCTTC.

The CDR3 spells CAWTDRFYEQYF. The CDR3 bases are TGTGCCTGGACCGACAGGTTCTACGAGCAGTACTTC. The chain combines TRBV30 with TRBJ2-7; D perhaps matches TRBD1 (6 bases). From germline, CDR1 is GTSNPN and CDR2 SVGIG (reference sequence). With 4 bases removed from V and 3 bases from J, the gap between germline ends came to 10 bases. The CDR3 covers 12 residues.

In regard to this clone: The sample carries other DNA sequences with the same CDR3. The V gene is TRBV19, the J gene TRBJ2-7; D may be TRBD2 (6 bases). This CDR3 is 15 amino acids long. V was pared by 0 bases and J by 0 bases, with 9 bases between. Germline loops: CDR1 LNHDA, CDR2 SQIVND (reference sequence). The CDR3 protein is CASSIEAGSSYEQYF. CDR3 DNA sequence: TGTGCCAGTAGTATAGAGGCGGGGTCCTCCTACGAGCAGTACTTC.

The chain combines TRBV9 with TRBJ2-7; D call uncertain. Trimming removed 3 bases from V and 0 bases from J, with 7 bases in between. Germline V gene lookup returns CDR1 SGDLS and CDR2 YYNGEE. The CDR3 is 13 residues long. CDR3 sequence (DNA): TGTGCCAGCAGCGCCCCGAGCTCCTACGAGCAGTACTTC. It is translated as CASSAPSSYEQYF.

A single count supports this clone. The gene calls are TRBV5-1 and TRBJ2-1; D perhaps matches TRBD2 (6 bases). This CDR3 comprises 14 residues. Germline V lookup: CDR1 SGHRS, CDR2 YFSETQ. With 7 bases removed from V and 3 bases from J, the gap between germline ends came to 14 bases. Written as DNA, the CDR3 is TGCGCCAGCTTCCACGGGACTCGCTACAATGAGCAGTTCTTC. As protein: CASFHGTRYNEQFF.

In its sample, this clone was seen a few times. Other DNA sequences in the sample encode the same CDR3. The rearrangement links TRBV12-5 to TRBJ1-5; D is uncertain. Looked up from germline, CDR1 is LGHNT and CDR2 is FRNRAP. The CDR3 is 13 amino acids. Between the trimmed V and J ends, which lost 1 base and 5 bases, there was a span of 6 bases. Here the CDR3 DNA reads TGTGCTAGTGGTTTGGGGCCAGATCAGCCCCAGCATTTT. Translation: CASGLGPDQPQHF.

This chain connects TRBV7-9 to TRBJ2-7, with D perhaps matching TRBD2 (5 bases). The CDR3 is made up of 13 amino acids. The germline gives CDR1 SEHNR, CDR2 FQNEAQ (reference sequence). The ends were cut back, 7 bases at V and 4 bases at J, with 14 bases in the middle. The CDR3 DNA follows: TGTGCCAGCACCACCAACCGGGGTTACGAGCAGTACTTC. Translated, it gives CASTTNRGYEQYF.

This rearrangement joins TRBV5-5 to TRBJ1-3, with D possibly TRBD1 on 5 matching bases. The CDR3 contains 15 residues. Germline CDR1 SGHKS, CDR2 YYEKEE (reference sequence). Trimming cost V 0 bases and J 7 bases, with 14 bases left between them. CDR3 bases: TGTGCCAGCAGCTTGGGACAGTTGAGTGGGAACACCATATATTTT. This gives the protein CASSLGQLSGNTIYF.

The CDR3 loop is CASSSVSSSRGNTEAFF. Written as DNA, the CDR3 is TGTGCCAGCAGTTCGGTCTCGTCCTCCAGGGGGAACACTGAAGCTTTCTTT. The chain couples TRBV28 to TRBJ1-1; D may be TRBD1 (6 bases). The germline V gene encodes CDR1 MDHEN and CDR2 SYDVKM. This CDR3 spans 17 amino acids. The V gene lost 4 bases and the J gene lost 1 base, with 19 bases spanning the gap.

V gene TRBV11-1 combines with J gene TRBJ1-2; the match to TRBD1 covers 9 bases. Germline CDR1 and CDR2: SGHAT and FQDESV (reference sequence). This CDR3 is 16 amino acids long. Trimming took 6 bases from V and 4 from J; bases not matched to a gene: 12. The CDR3 protein is CASRERGTGGPYGYTF. The CDR3 DNA reads as TGTGCCAGCAGGGAACGTGGAACAGGGGGCCCCTATGGCTACACCTTC. Combining the CDR3 with reference TRBV11-1 and TRBJ1-2 gives the whole variable domain EAEVAQSPRYKITEKSQAVAFWCDPISGHATLYWYRQILGQGPELLVQFQDESVVDDSQLPKDRFSAERLKGVDSTLKIQPAELGDSAMYLCASRERGTGGPYGYTFGSGTRLTVV.

The rearrangement uses TRBV3-1 (or the pseudogene TRBV3-2) and TRBJ1-2, with D hard to call. Germline V gene lookup returns CDR1 LGHDT and CDR2 YNNKEL (reference sequence). The CDR3 loop spans 15 amino acids. The ends were cut back, 0 bases at V and 0 bases at J, with 8 bases in the middle. The CDR3 reads CASSQDNRANYGYTF. The CDR3 bases are TGTGCCAGCAGCCAAGATAACAGAGCTAACTATGGCTACACCTTC.

This chain links TRBV11-2 with TRBJ2-2; D is possibly TRBD1 (5 bases). The CDR3 runs 13 residues. Trimming left V 1 base short and J 9 bases short, with 9 bases between. Germline CDR1 reads SGHAT; CDR2 reads FQNNGV. The CDR3 nucleotides are TGTGCCAGCAGCTTAGGGGGCGTCCGGGAGCTGTTTTTT. Residues: CASSLGGVRELFF. Full variable domain (outside the CDR3, taken from reference TRBV11-2 and TRBJ2-2): EAGVAQSPRYKIIEKRQSVAFWCNPISGHATLYWYQQILGQGPKLLIQFQNNGVVDDSQLPKDRFSAERLKGVDSTLKIQPAKLEDSAVYLCASSLGGVRELFFGEGSRLTVL.

The chain is built from TRBV19 and TRBJ2-1; possibly TRBD1 for D (5 bases). Trimming stripped 3 bases from V and 2 bases from J, with 11 bases between. This CDR3 spans 15 amino acids. The germline V gene has CDR1 LNHDA and CDR2 SQIVND (reference sequence). The CDR3 nucleotides are TGTGCCAGTAGTATTCCAGGGCCCCCCTACAATGAGCAGTTCTTC. Protein: CASSIPGPPYNEQFF.

This clone was picked up a small number of times. The J gene is TRBJ1-1, the V gene TRBV6-1, with 7 bases lining up with TRBD1. Germline CDR1 reads MNHNS; CDR2 reads SASEGT. This CDR3 spans 14 amino acids. The trim removed 0 bases at V and 10 bases at J, leaving 8 bases unmatched. CDR3 region: CASSEATGYSGAFF. The CDR3 DNA reads as TGTGCCAGCAGTGAAGCGACAGGGTACAGTGGAGCTTTCTTT.

The rearrangement links TRBV5-5 to TRBJ2-7; 11 bases agree with TRBD2. This CDR3 has 16 amino acids. V lost 4 bases, J lost 3 bases, and 9 bases stayed unmatched. In germline, CDR1 is SGHKS, CDR2 YYEKEE (reference sequence). Here the CDR3 reads CASSLTSTSGDYEQYF. In DNA, the CDR3 is TGTGCCAGCAGCCTAACCTCGACTAGCGGGGACTACGAGCAGTACTTC.

The chain links TRBV11-2 to TRBJ1-1; D is ambiguous. V dropped 3 bases and J dropped 5 bases, with 10 bases sitting between them. Germline V gene data show CDR1 as SGHAT and CDR2 as FQNNGV. The CDR3 extends over 13 amino acids. The DNA for the CDR3 is TGTGCCAGCAGCTTTTCAGGTTGGACTGAAGCTTTCTTT. This codes for CASSFSGWTEAFF.

The chain carries TRBV11-3 and TRBJ2-1; TRBD2 aligns across 9 bases. This CDR3 spans 16 amino acids. V was clipped by 3 bases and J by 5 bases; unmatched bases: 8. The germline V gene has CDR1 SGHNT and CDR2 YENEEA. This chain's CDR3 is CASSFTGTSLDNEQFF. The CDR3 nucleotides read TGTGCCAGCAGCTTTACCGGGACTAGCCTTGACAATGAGCAGTTCTTC.

This clone was counted a single time. V and J are TRBV5-6 and TRBJ1-2, with a tentative D call TRBD1 (6 bases). Germline CDR1 is SGHDT and CDR2 is YYEEEE. The CDR3 contains 16 residues. Trimming pared 4 bases from V and 4 bases from J, leaving 20 bases between. As DNA, the CDR3 is TGTGCCAGCAGCCCCCTTTGGGGGCGAGAAAGCTATGGCTACACCTTC. Amino acids: CASSPLWGRESYGYTF.

The chain combines TRBV11-2 with TRBJ2-3; a weak D match, TRBD1 (6 bases). The CDR3 sequence is 15 residues long. CDR1 and CDR2 (germline): SGHAT, FQNNGV. Trimming removed 4 bases at V and 3 bases at J, with 14 bases between. The CDR3 bases are TGTGCCAGCAGCTCGCAGGGGATGAGAACAGATACGCAGTATTTT. This codes for CASSSQGMRTDTQYF.

The chain uses TRBV5-1 and TRBJ1-4, with a weak D call TRBD1 (5 bases). Germline CDR1 reads SGHRS; CDR2 reads YFSETQ. V lost 2 bases and J lost 5, with 10 bases in between. CDR3 length equals 14 residues. The CDR3: CASSFTGPNEKLFF. The CDR3 nucleotides read TGCGCCAGCAGCTTCACAGGCCCGAATGAAAAACTGTTTTTT.

Concerning this clone: Other DNA sequences from this sample encode an identical CDR3 as well. The gene calls are TRBV27 and TRBJ1-2; D not certain. Trimming stripped 3 bases from V and 1 base from J, with 6 bases between. CDR1 is MNHEY, CDR2 SMNVEV, per germline (reference sequence). This CDR3 is built from 13 residues. The CDR3 DNA reads as TGTGCCAGCAGTTTCGGAGTTAACTATGGCTACACCTTC. Amino acids: CASSFGVNYGYTF.

V and J are TRBV10-3 and TRBJ1-1, with a weak D call TRBD1 (6 bases). Trimming stripped 3 bases from V and 8 bases from J, with 13 bases between. This CDR3 is 13 amino acids long. Per the germline V gene, CDR1 is ENHRY and CDR2 is SYGVKD. DNA of the CDR3: TGTGCCATCAGTGAAGGACAGAGCCAAGAAGCTTTCTTT. The encoded protein is CAISEGQSQEAFF.

The chain recombines TRBV20-1 with TRBJ2-5; D uncertain. The CDR3 is 11 amino acids. Germline CDR1 and CDR2: DFQATT and SNEGSKA (reference sequence). The V end was cut by 3 bases, the J end by 5 bases, with 7 bases between. In nucleotides, the CDR3 is TGCAGTGCTAGTTTCCGGGAGACCCAGTACTTC. This translates into CSASFRETQYF.